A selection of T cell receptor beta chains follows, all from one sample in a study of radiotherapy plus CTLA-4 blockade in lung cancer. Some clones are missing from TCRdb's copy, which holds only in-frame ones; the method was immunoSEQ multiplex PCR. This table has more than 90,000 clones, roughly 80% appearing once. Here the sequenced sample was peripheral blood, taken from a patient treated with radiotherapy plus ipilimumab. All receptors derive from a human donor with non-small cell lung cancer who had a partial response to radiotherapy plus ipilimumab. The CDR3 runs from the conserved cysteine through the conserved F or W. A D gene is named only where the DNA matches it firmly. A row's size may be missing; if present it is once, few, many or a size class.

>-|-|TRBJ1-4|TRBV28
TGTGCCAGCACCCCCGGGAAAGGGTATGGCGAAAAACTGTTTTTT
CASTPGKGYGEKLFF
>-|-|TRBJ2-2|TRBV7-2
TGTGCCAGCAGCTTAAGTCCCGGGGGGAACACCGGGGAGCTGTTTTTT
CASSLSPGGNTGELFF
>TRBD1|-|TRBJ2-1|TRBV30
TGTGCCTGGAGCGCCCTTTGGGACAGAAGGTTCTTC
CAWSALWDRRFF
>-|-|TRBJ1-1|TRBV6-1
TGTGCCAGCAGTCCCCTGGCAGGGGAAGCTTTCTTT
CASSPLAGEAFF
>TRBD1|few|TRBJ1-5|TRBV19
TGTGCCAGTAGTAGTGAGACAGGGATTAGCAATCAGCCCCAGCATTTT
CASSSETGISNQPQHF
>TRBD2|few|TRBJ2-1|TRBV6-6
TGTGCCAGCAGCCGAGGGGCTAGCGGGTACAATGAGCAGTTCTTC
CASSRGASGYNEQFF
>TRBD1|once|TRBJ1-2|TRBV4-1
TGCGCCAGCAGCCACGGGGGACAGGGGGCGTATGGCTATGGCTACACCTTC
CASSHGGQGAYGYGYTF
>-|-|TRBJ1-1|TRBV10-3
TGTGCCATCAGGGGGGACAAGTATATCACTGAAGCTTTCTTT
CAIRGDKYITEAFF
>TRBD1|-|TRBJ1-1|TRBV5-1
TGCGCCAGCAGCCCTGACAGGGGGTCAAAGGGGGGCACTGAAGCTTTCTTT
CASSPDRGSKGGTEAFF
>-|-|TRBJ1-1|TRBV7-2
TGTGCCAGCAGCTTAAACAGAGAAGCTTTCTTT
CASSLNREAFF
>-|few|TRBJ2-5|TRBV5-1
TGCGCCAGCAGCCTGAGCGGTTCAGACGAGACCCAGTACTTC
CASSLSGSDETQYF
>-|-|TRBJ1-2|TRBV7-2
TGTGCCAGCAGCTTAGCGGGCACCTACTATGGCTACACCTTC
CASSLAGTYYGYTF
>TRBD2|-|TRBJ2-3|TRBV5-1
TGCGCCAGCAGCTCCCCGAGGACTAGCGGGAATTGGGCAGATACGCAGTATTTT
CASSSPRTSGNWADTQYF
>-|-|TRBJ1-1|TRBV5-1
TGCGCCAGCAGCTTGACGGCGGCTGAAGCTTTCTTT
CASSLTAAEAFF
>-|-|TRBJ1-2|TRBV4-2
TGTGCCAGCAGCCAAGAGGGAGGGGGGTATGGCTACACCTTC
CASSQEGGGYGYTF
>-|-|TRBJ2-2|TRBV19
TGTGCCAGCGCCCGGGGGAACACCGGGGAGCTGTTTTTT
CASARGNTGELFF
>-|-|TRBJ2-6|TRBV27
TGTGCCAGCAGTTTCTCGACAGCTGGGGCCAACGTCCTGACTTTC
CASSFSTAGANVLTF
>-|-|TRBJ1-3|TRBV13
TGTGCCAGCAGCTTGGGCGACAGCTCCTACTCTGGAAACACCATATATTTT
CASSLGDSSYSGNTIYF
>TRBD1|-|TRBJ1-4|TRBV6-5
TGTGCCATCAGTGTTACAGGGGGCGGTGAAAAACTGTTTTTT
CAISVTGGGEKLFF
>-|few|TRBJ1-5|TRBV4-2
TGTGCCAGCAGCCAAGGCACAGGGAATCTGTATAGCAATCAGCCCCAGCATTTT
CASSQGTGNLYSNQPQHF
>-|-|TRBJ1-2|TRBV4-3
TGCGCCAGCAGCCAAGATCCCCGGCAGGGAAGTGGCTACACCTTC
CASSQDPRQGSGYTF
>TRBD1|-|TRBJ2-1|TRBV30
TGTGCCTGCCCGGGACAGGGGGCATGGGGCTCCTACAATGAGCAGTTCTTC
CACPGQGAWGSYNEQFF
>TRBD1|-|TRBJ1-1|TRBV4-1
TGCGCCAGCAGCCAAGATCAAACAGGGGGCACTGAAGCTTTCTTT
CASSQDQTGGTEAFF
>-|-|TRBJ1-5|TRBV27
TGTGCCAGCAGTTATAAGCCGAATCAGCCCCAGCATTTT
CASSYKPNQPQHF
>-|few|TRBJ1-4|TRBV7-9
TGTGCCAGCAGCTTAGCGAATGGAGGGGGGGAAGCAACTAATGAAAAACTGTTTTTT
CASSLANGGGEATNEKLFF
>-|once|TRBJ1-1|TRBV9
TGTGCCAGCAGCGTCGACGGGAGAGGGACTGAAGCTTTCTTT
CASSVDGRGTEAFF
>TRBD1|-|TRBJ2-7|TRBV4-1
TGCGCCAGCAGCTGGGGGACAGGGGACTACGAGCAGTACTTC
CASSWGTGDYEQYF
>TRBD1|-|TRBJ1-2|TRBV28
TGTGCCAGCACTAAAACCCGACAGGGCCCCTATGGCTACACCTTC
CASTKTRQGPYGYTF
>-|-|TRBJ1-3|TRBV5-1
TGCGCCAGCAGCTTGCAGGGGTCGGGAAACACCATATATTTT
CASSLQGSGNTIYF
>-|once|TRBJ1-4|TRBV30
TGTGCCTGGACTCCACCGGGACAACATAATGAAAAACTGTTTTTT
CAWTPPGQHNEKLFF
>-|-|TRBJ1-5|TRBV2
TGTGCCAGCAGCCTCACAGGGAATGGCAATCAGCCCCAGCATTTT
CASSLTGNGNQPQHF
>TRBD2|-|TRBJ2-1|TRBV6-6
TGTGCCAGCAGTCGAGCGGGAGGAGGGTACAATGAGCAGTTCTTC
CASSRAGGGYNEQFF
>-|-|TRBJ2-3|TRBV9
TGTGCCAGCAGCGTCCTATCCACAGATACGCAGTATTTT
CASSVLSTDTQYF
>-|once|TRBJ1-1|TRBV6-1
TGTGCCAGCAGCCCAGGGGTGGGTGAAGCTTTCTTT
CASSPGVGEAFF
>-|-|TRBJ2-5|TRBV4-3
TGCGCCAGCAGCCAAGCTTCCCCAGGGGCTCAAGAGACCCAGTACTTC
CASSQASPGAQETQYF
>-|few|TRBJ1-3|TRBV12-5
TGTGCTAGTGCACCAGTGGCGGGCGGAAACACCATATATTTT
CASAPVAGGNTIYF
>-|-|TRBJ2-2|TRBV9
TGTGCCAGCAGCCACCAGGCGGGAGGGGAGCTGTTTTTT
CASSHQAGGELFF
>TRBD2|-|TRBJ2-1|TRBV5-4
TGTGCCAGCAGCTTGACGGGAGGAGGGGACAATGAGCAGTTCTTC
CASSLTGGGDNEQFF
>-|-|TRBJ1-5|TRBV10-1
TGCGCCAGCAGTGAGTCGAACTCCGGGCAGCCCCAGCATTTT
CASSESNSGQPQHF
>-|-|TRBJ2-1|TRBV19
TGTGCCAGTAACGAGCGGGTGAACAATGAGCAGTTCTTC
CASNERVNNEQFF
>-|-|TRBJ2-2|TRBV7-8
TGTGCCAGCAGCTACAGGGTGCCGAGCACCGGGGAGCTGTTTTTT
CASSYRVPSTGELFF
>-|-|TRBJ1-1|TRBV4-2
TGTGCCAGCAGCCAAGATGGGAAGACGGGAACTGAAGCTTTCTTT
CASSQDGKTGTEAFF
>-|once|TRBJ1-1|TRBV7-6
TGTGCCAGCAGCTTTCGTGTCGGGACTGAAGCTTTCTTT
CASSFRVGTEAFF
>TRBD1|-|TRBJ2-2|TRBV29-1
TGCAGCGTTGGAACAGGGGGGAATCCGGAGCTGTTTTTT
CSVGTGGNPELFF
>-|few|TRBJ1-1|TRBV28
TGTGCCAGCAGTTCCCCTATGAACACTGAAGCTTTCTTT
CASSSPMNTEAFF
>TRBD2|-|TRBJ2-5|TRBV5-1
TGCGCCAGCAGCTCCGGACTAGCGGGAGAGACCCAGTACTTC
CASSSGLAGETQYF
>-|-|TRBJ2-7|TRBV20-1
TGCAGTGCTCTCAGGGGCTACGAGCAGTACTTC
CSALRGYEQYF
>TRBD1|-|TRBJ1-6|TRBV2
TGTGCCAGCAGTGCGACAGGGGGCTATAATTCACCCCTCCACTTT
CASSATGGYNSPLHF
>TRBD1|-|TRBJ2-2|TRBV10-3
TGTGCCACCAGGACAGGGGGCGACACCGGGGAGCTGTTTTTT
CATRTGGDTGELFF
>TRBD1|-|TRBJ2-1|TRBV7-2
TGTGCCAGCAGCTTAGAACAGGGGAAGGGGAATGAGCAGTTCTTC
CASSLEQGKGNEQFF
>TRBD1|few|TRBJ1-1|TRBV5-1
TGCGCCAGCAGCCCTGCTTCGGGACAGGGGGTTGCGGCTTTCTTT
CASSPASGQGVAAFF
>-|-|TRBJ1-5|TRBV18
TGTGCCAGCTCAGGGGGCGAGGGTCAGCCCCAGCATTTT
CASSGGEGQPQHF
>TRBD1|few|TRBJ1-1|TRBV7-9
TGTGCCAGCAGCTTCGGGGACAGGGGTTCGACTGAAGCTTTCTTT
CASSFGDRGSTEAFF
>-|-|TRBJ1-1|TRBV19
TGTGCCAGTAGGGAGGGAGGGATAACGAACACTGAAGCTTTCTTT
CASREGGITNTEAFF
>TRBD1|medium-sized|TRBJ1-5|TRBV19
TGTGCCAGTAGTATAGTTTTGACAGGGTATCAGCCCCAGCATTTT
CASSIVLTGYQPQHF
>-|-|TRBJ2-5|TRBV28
TGTGCCAGCAGTATACAGGGCGCGGAGACCCAGTACTTC
CASSIQGAETQYF